This T cell receptor beta chain derives from a study of a mutant IDH1 vaccine in newly diagnosed glioma. TCRdb keeps only in-frame clones here, not all; method: immunoSEQ multiplex PCR. The data contain 31,000 or so clones, just under 80% of them singletons. As to time point: week 11, during vaccination. Every vaccination contained 300 ug of the mutant IDH1 20-mer peptide and was paired with topical imiquimod. Turning to this clone: The target antigen is unknown.

Deletions cut 0 bases from V and 8 bases from J, with 7 bases between. CDR1 and CDR2 from the germline V gene are SQVTM and ANQGSEA. This CDR3 contains 11 residues. This TCR was sampled from a man between 25 and 39 years old with glioma. This chain links TRBV29-1 with TRBJ1-2; a weak D match, TRBD1 (5 bases). This sample comprised PBMCs, obtained from a glioma patient whose treatment included an IDH1 peptide vaccine. CDR3 region: CSVEEGVGYTF. The CDR3 nucleotides read TGCAGCGTTGAAGAGGGGGTGGGCTACACCTTC.